The entry below describes one T cell receptor beta chain. Its antigen is unknown. Libraries were prepared by immunoSEQ multiplex PCR; TCRdb keeps only in-frame clonotypes and omits some of them. The sample lists tens of thousands of clones; 80% to 85% were seen once. The data originate from a study of OX40 agonist ivuxolimab in advanced cancers. Looking at the study overall: One hepatocellular carcinoma and a couple of cutaneous melanoma patients partially responded.

Study outcomes and limitations: The study observed clonal expansion of CD4+ and CD8+ blood T cells by week 6 at 0.1 to 3.0 mg/kg. Expanded clones belonging to CD8+ T cells outnumbered, on average, those of CD4+.

Germline CDR1 is PRHDT and CDR2 is FYEKMQ (reference sequence). The length of the CDR3 is 15 residues. Unmatched junction bases numbered 0, after V lost 4 bases and J lost 0 bases. This receptor was identified in an adult with an advanced solid tumor such as melanoma, head and neck, liver or kidney cancer. Specimen: CD4+ or CD8+ T cells sorted from blood, collected in a trial of the OX40 agonist ivuxolimab. This sequence joins TRBV13 and TRBJ1-1; 12 bases agree with TRBD1. The CDR3 nucleotides are TGTGCCAGCAGCTGGGACAGGGGGCTGAACACTGAAGCTTTCTTT. As protein: CASSWDRGLNTEAFF.